This T cell receptor (beta chain) emerged from a study of regulatory T cells in long-lasting Graves disease. Study-level information: Graves' patients, diagnosed recently, had received antithyroid drugs under 3 months.

This clonotype was observed many times. Indicated time point: newly diagnosed GD, antithyroid drugs for less than 3 months. After RNA was extracted from PBMCs, the TCR library was made from it. The junction had 6 bases not matched to a gene; V was cut back by 3 bases and J by 0 bases. This CDR3 is 16 amino acids long. Germline V gene lookup returns CDR1 SGHAT and CDR2 FQNNGV. Combining iRepertoire HTBI primers with Arm-PCR of CDR3 regions, the authors built TCR beta libraries. TCRdb reanalysed the multiplex PCR reads using MiXCR and keeps one entry per CDR3 protein. Of 510,000 or so distinct CDR3 sequences in the sample, 12% were seen once. Another study also made use of these data, one on T cells in Graves' hyperthyroidism and ophthalmopathy.

The TCR originated in a woman under 40 with Graves disease. V and J are TRBV11-2 and TRBJ2-3, with TRBD1 matching over 7 bases. The source material was peripheral blood mononuclear cells (PBMCs), sampled at new diagnosis, from a patient treated with antithyroid drugs. The CDR3: CASSFWTGSSTDTQYF. The CDR3 coding sequence is TGTGCCAGCAGCTTCTGGACAGGATCTAGCACAGATACGCAGTATTTT.